This T cell receptor (beta chain) was identified in a study of blood T cell repertoires in COVID-19. Here immunoSEQ multiplex PCR was the method, and the copy in TCRdb shows in-frame clones only, minus some. This sample has under 300,000 clones; approximately 86% occur once, and the top ten carry 1.6%. Self-reported history from a screening survey and questionnaire set each donor's cohort. Two consecutive negative NP/OP PCR tests, clearance, or resolved symptoms defined Cohort 3 recovery. Germline-derived CDR1 and CDR2 are MDHEN and SYDVKM. Trimming pared 4 bases from V and 7 bases from J, leaving 11 bases between. The CDR3 sequence is 12 residues long.

This sequence was found in a woman aged 45-65 years who had recovered from COVID-19. The chain has TRBV28 and TRBJ2-7; perhaps TRBD2 as D (5 bases). The sequencing sample was made of PBMCs or T cells enriched from blood (not recorded which). CDR3 DNA sequence: TGTGCCAGCAGTTCAATAGCGAGTGAGCAGTACTTC. It yields the protein CASSSIASEQYF.